This entry features one T cell receptor beta chain sequence. This sample is drawn from a study of blood T cell repertoires in COVID-19. Trimming left V 7 bases short and J 2 bases short, with 8 bases between. CDR1 is MGHDK and CDR2 is SYGVNS in the germline V gene. The length of the CDR3 is 13 residues. In the authors' workflow: Cell counts per sample came from amplifying reference gene primers. The assay was immunoSEQ multiplex PCR, and TCRdb's table has in-frame clones only and misses some. V and J calls and clone size are as listed in that table; D and trimming were resolved from the DNA. Among roughly 240,000 clones, roughly 86% were seen once, and the ten largest hold about 1.7%.

Material for sequencing was peripheral blood. The chain joins TRBV25-1 to TRBJ2-2; D is unresolved. The receptor was isolated from a woman aged 55-70 years who had recovered from COVID-19. As DNA, the CDR3 is TGTGCCAGCACCCCTCCTAACACCGGGGAGCTGTTTTTT. It specifies CASTPPNTGELFF.